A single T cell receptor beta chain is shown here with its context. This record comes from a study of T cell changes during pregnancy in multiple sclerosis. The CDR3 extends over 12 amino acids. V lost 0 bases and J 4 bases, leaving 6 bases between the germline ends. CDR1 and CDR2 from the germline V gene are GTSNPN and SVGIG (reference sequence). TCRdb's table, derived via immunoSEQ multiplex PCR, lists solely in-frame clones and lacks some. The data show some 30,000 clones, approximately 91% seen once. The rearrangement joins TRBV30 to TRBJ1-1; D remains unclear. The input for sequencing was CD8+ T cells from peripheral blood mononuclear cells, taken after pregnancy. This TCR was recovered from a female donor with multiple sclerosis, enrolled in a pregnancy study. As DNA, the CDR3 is TGTGCCTGGAGTGTACTCGGCACTGAAGCTTTCTTT. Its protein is CAWSVLGTEAFF.